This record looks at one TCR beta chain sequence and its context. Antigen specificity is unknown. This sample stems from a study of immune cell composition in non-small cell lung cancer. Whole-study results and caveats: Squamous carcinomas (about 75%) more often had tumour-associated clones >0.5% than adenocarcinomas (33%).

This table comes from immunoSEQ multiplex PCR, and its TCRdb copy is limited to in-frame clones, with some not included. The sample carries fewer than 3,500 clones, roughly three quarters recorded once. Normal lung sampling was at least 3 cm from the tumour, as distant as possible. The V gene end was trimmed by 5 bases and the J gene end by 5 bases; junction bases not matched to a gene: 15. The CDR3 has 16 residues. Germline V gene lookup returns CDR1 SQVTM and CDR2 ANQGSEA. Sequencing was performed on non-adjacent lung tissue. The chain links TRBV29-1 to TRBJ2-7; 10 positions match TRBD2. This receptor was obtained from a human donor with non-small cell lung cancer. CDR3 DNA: TGCAGCGTTTTATGGCTAGCGGGAGAGGTGATCCACGAGCAGTACTTC. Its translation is CSVLWLAGEVIHEQYF.